This TCR beta chain was retrieved from a study of blood T cell repertoires in COVID-19. This table comes from immunoSEQ multiplex PCR, and its TCRdb copy is limited to in-frame clones, with some not included. The table lists about 440,000 clones, 70% to 90% of them singletons. Sequencing was carried out using PBMCs or T cells enriched from blood (not recorded which). The sequence was obtained from a woman aged 18-30 years with acute COVID-19.

The CDR3 nucleotides read TGTGCCAGCAGCCAATCCGGGGGGGGCAGCAATCAGCCCCAGCATTTT. Translation gives CASSQSGGGSNQPQHF. The chain uses TRBV7-9 and TRBJ1-5; maybe TRBD1 (6 bases). Trimming removed 5 bases from V and 1 base from J, with 15 bases in between. Germline V gene sequence: CDR1 SEHNR, CDR2 FQNEAQ (reference sequence). CDR3 length equals 16 residues. The whole variable domain, filled in from reference TRBV7-9 and TRBJ1-5, reads DTGVSQNPRHKITKRGQNVTFRCDPISEHNRLYWYRQTLGQGPEFLTYFQNEAQLEKSRLLSDRFSAERPKGSFSTLEIQRTEQGDSAMYLCASSQSGGGSNQPQHFGDGTRLSIL.